Presented here are 25 T cell receptor beta chains from one specimen sequenced in a study of blood T cells in healthy people across ages. A second about 7 to 11 cycle PCR used barcoded and J-beta primers. TCRdb re-called the 5' RACE reads with MiXCR, one entry per CDR3 protein. The data contain 750,000 to 1,000,000 distinct CDR3 sequences, 25% to 35% of them singletons. This same sample was also taken into another study, of T cells of mothers and their children.

Sequencing used blood. These receptors all stem from a woman between 35 and 50 years old in good health.

The rearrangement joins TRBV27 to TRBJ1-5; TRBD1 matches 7 bases. The CDR3 spans 14 residues. From germline, CDR1 is MNHEY and CDR2 SMNVEV (reference sequence). J lost 11 bases, V lost 4 bases, and 11 bases had no gene match. CDR3 DNA: TGTGCCAGCAGTTCCCTGACAGGGCTCTCGACCCAGCATTTT. It codes for CASSSLTGLSTQHF.

The J gene is TRBJ2-5, the V gene TRBV3-1; no clear D. The CDR3 contains 15 residues. Germline lookup yields CDR1 LGHDT and CDR2 YNNKEL (reference sequence). The V end was cut by 1 base, the J end by 2 bases, with 11 bases between. The CDR3 here is CASSQGGGLQETQYF. CDR3 DNA sequence: TGTGCCAGCAGCCAAGGCGGCGGTCTTCAAGAGACCCAGTACTTC.

This chain joins TRBV7-2 and TRBJ2-5; D call uncertain. Germline V gives CDR1 SGHTA, CDR2 FQGNSA. Between the trimmed V and J ends, which lost 2 bases and 5 bases, there was a span of 12 bases. There are 14 residues in the CDR3. CDR3 sequence (DNA): TGTGCCAGCAGCTTACAGCCCCATCCGGAGACCCAGTACTTC. The encoded protein is CASSLQPHPETQYF.

The rearrangement uses TRBV29-1 and TRBJ1-5, with 8 bases aligning to TRBD1. After removal of 6 bases from V and 4 bases from J, the junction contained 5 bases not matched to a gene. In germline, CDR1 is SQVTM, CDR2 ANQGSEA. This CDR3 comprises 13 residues. CDR3 nucleotides: TGCAGCGTAGGACAGGGACCTAATCAGCCCCAGCATTTT. Translating it yields CSVGQGPNQPQHF.

The rearrangement joins TRBV5-1 to TRBJ1-4; D not certain. Trimming left V 5 bases short and J 4 bases short, with 15 bases between. The germline CDR1 and CDR2 sequences are SGHRS and YFSETQ. This CDR3 comprises 15 residues. The CDR3: CASSATDGNNEKLFF. Here the CDR3 DNA reads TGCGCCAGCAGTGCGACGGACGGAAATAATGAAAAACTGTTTTTT.

The rearrangement uses TRBV5-5 and TRBJ2-2; D gene uncertain. Germline V gene sequence: CDR1 SGHKS, CDR2 YYEKEE (reference sequence). CDR3 size: 14 residues. V lost 4 bases and J 3 bases, leaving 10 bases between the germline ends. The DNA of the CDR3 is TGTGCCAGCAGCGGGGTGACGCACACCGGGGAGCTGTTTTTT. It codes for CASSGVTHTGELFF.

This clonotype has ten or more counts. The chain recombines TRBV7-3 with TRBJ2-3; a possible D gene is TRBD1 (6 bases). The V gene lost 5 bases and the J gene lost 2 bases, with 11 bases spanning the gap. Per germline, CDR1 SGHTA and CDR2 FQGTGA. The CDR3 runs to 14 residues. The DNA for the CDR3 is TGTGCCAGCAGCCCGCGGACAGCCACAGATACGCAGTATTTT. Amino acid sequence: CASSPRTATDTQYF.

A remark on this clonotype: This may be a read error, as it is one base from a much larger clone. The chain uses TRBV7-3 and TRBJ1-2; D gene unclear. Germline-derived CDR1 and CDR2 are SGHTA and FQGTGA. The CDR3 consists of 13 residues. Trimming left V 4 bases short and J 8 bases short, with 14 bases between. The CDR3 reads CASSYSGRGGYTF. In DNA form, the CDR3 reads TGTGCCAGCAGCTATTCCGGCCGTGGAGGCTACACCTTC.

About this clonotype itself: A much larger clone lies a single base off, so this may be a read error. The J gene is TRBJ2-7, the V gene TRBV7-9; no reliable D call. Germline loops: CDR1 SEHNR, CDR2 FQNEAQ (reference sequence). The CDR3 consists of 16 residues. As DNA, the CDR3 is TGTGCCAACAGCTTACCTCTAAGAGAAAAGGGCTACGAGCAGTACTTC. This codes for CANSLPLREKGYEQYF.

This clonotype has more than one count but fewer than ten. V usage is TRBV24-1 and J usage is TRBJ2-1, with TRBD1 matching over 10 bases. V shed 4 bases, J shed 4 bases, and the junction held 6 bases outside the gene matches. Germline lookup yields CDR1 KGHDR and CDR2 SFDVKD. This CDR3 is built from 16 residues. CDR3 DNA: TGTGCCACCAGTGAACCCGGGACAGGGGTATACAATGAGCAGTTCTTC. This sequence encodes CATSEPGTGVYNEQFF.

This clonotype has only one observation. A clone one base away is much larger, so this may be a read error. V usage is TRBV5-1 and J usage is TRBJ2-3; D may be TRBD1 or TRBD2 (5 bases each). Germline assignment: CDR1 SGHRS and CDR2 YFSETQ. There are 14 residues in the CDR3. CDR3 nucleotide sequence: TGCGTCAGCAGCACCGGGGACCGCACAGATACGCAGTATTTT. Its protein is CVSSTGDRTDTQYF.

The rearrangement uses TRBV4-1 and TRBJ2-7; the match to TRBD1 covers 10 bases. V was clipped by 0 bases and J by 2 bases; unmatched bases: 4. In germline, CDR1 is MGHRA, CDR2 YSYEKL. This CDR3 contains 16 residues. The CDR3 sequence: CASSQDPGQGTYEQYF. CDR3 nucleotides: TGCGCCAGCAGCCAAGATCCGGGACAGGGGACCTACGAGCAGTACTTC.

This clonotype was seen a few times. This chain joins TRBV11-2 and TRBJ1-6; D is uncertain. Trimming removed 6 bases at V and 0 bases at J, with 15 bases between. The germline V gene has CDR1 SGHAT and CDR2 FQNNGV. The CDR3 loop spans 17 amino acids. DNA for the CDR3: TGTGCCAGCAGACTCGTTCCGGGCTACTCCTATAATTCACCCCTCCACTTT. Its translation: CASRLVPGYSYNSPLHF. Variable domain in full (rest from reference TRBV11-2 and TRBJ1-6): EAGVAQSPRYKIIEKRQSVAFWCNPISGHATLYWYQQILGQGPKLLIQFQNNGVVDDSQLPKDRFSAERLKGVDSTLKIQPAKLEDSAVYLCASRLVPGYSYNSPLHFGNGTRLTVT.

This chain joins TRBV5-5 and TRBJ2-7, with D perhaps TRBD2 (6 bases). With 0 bases removed from V and 0 bases from J, the gap between germline ends came to 22 bases. Germline CDR1 SGHKS, CDR2 YYEKEE (reference sequence). The CDR3 has 19 residues. CDR3 in DNA: TGTGCCAGCAGCTTGGCTGTGACCGCCGGACTATCCAGCTCCTACGAGCAGTACTTC. Its translation: CASSLAVTAGLSSSYEQYF.

V usage is TRBV10-3 and J usage is TRBJ1-2; D gene ambiguous. CDR3 length equals 13 residues. Per germline, CDR1 ENHRY and CDR2 SYGVKD. Between the trimmed V and J ends, which lost 8 bases and 3 bases, there was a span of 13 bases. CDR3 amino acids: CAIASVGHYGYTF. In DNA form, the CDR3 reads TGTGCCATCGCCTCCGTTGGCCACTATGGCTACACCTTC.

V gene TRBV7-9 combines with J gene TRBJ2-1; TRBD2 agrees at 9 bases. Germline V gives CDR1 SEHNR, CDR2 FQNEAQ (reference sequence). The CDR3 is made up of 15 amino acids. Trimming cost V 6 bases and J 5 bases; bases outside gene matches: 8. The chain's CDR3 is CASRAPAGGNNEQFF. The CDR3 nucleotides read TGTGCCAGCAGAGCTCCAGCGGGGGGAAACAATGAGCAGTTCTTC.

This clonotype appeared many times. The V and J genes are TRBV29-1 and TRBJ2-1, with 9 bases fitting TRBD1. Germline CDR1 is SQVTM and CDR2 is ANQGSEA. Trimming removed 4 bases from V and 4 bases from J; junction bases left unmatched: 2. The CDR3 loop spans 13 amino acids. This chain's CDR3 is CSVGDRVYNEQFF. The DNA of the CDR3 is TGCAGCGTTGGGGACAGGGTTTACAATGAGCAGTTCTTC.

This clonotype was detected many times. The chain combines TRBV20-1 with TRBJ2-3, with 16 positions matching TRBD2. The CDR3 is made up of 20 amino acids. CDR1 and CDR2 (germline): DFQATT, SNEGSKA (reference sequence). J was trimmed by 5 bases and V by 2 bases; bases with no gene match: 16. CDR3 bases: TGCAGTGCTAGAACACCCACCGGGACTAGCGGGGGGGCGAGGGGAGATACGCAGTATTTT. Translating gives CSARTPTGTSGGARGDTQYF.

This clonotype was counted between two and nine times. V gene TRBV7-9 combines with J gene TRBJ1-2; no reliable D call. In germline, CDR1 is SEHNR, CDR2 FQNEAQ (reference sequence). Trimming took off 3 bases at V and 8 bases at J, with 10 bases between the two ends. The CDR3 loop spans 12 amino acids. CDR3 residues: CASSLTRAGYTF. The CDR3 DNA is TGTGCCAGCAGCTTGACGAGGGCAGGCTACACCTTC.

The table lists this clonotype with a count of one. This rearrangement joins TRBV5-1 to TRBJ2-5; D is ambiguous. The J call may be in error: the DNA end matches TRBJ2-7 better. The germline V gene encodes CDR1 SGHRS and CDR2 YFSETQ. CDR3 size: 12 residues. CDR3 DNA sequence: TGCGCCAGCAGCAACGACCCCCTCGAGCAGTACTTC. Translating it yields CASSNDPLEQYF.

Ten or more counts support this clonotype. V and J are TRBV4-1 and TRBJ2-5; TRBD1 matches 8 bases. The trim removed 0 bases at V and 4 bases at J, leaving 7 bases unmatched. Germline lookup yields CDR1 MGHRA and CDR2 YSYEKL. The CDR3 spans 16 residues. The chain's CDR3 is CASSQDKRTGRETQYF. As DNA, the CDR3 is TGCGCCAGCAGCCAAGATAAGAGGACAGGGAGAGAGACCCAGTACTTC.

The rearrangement links TRBV7-9 to TRBJ2-5, with a possible D match to TRBD2 (6 bases). The V end lost 11 bases, the J end lost 7 bases, and 23 bases lay between the germline ends. Germline V gene data show CDR1 as SEHNR and CDR2 as FQNEAQ (reference sequence). This CDR3 region has 14 residues. The CDR3 loop is CADSRAGAEGTQYF. The CDR3, as DNA: TGTGCCGACAGCCGTGCGGGCGCGGAGGGGACCCAGTACTTC.

The sample holds many counts of this clonotype. The V gene is TRBV18, the J gene TRBJ1-2, with D perhaps matching TRBD1 (5 bases). V was cut by 3 bases and J by 7 bases, with 9 bases left in between. The germline V gene encodes CDR1 KGHSH and CDR2 LQKENI. The CDR3 sequence is 12 residues long. CDR3 loop: CASSPPGTGYTF. DNA for the CDR3: TGTGCCAGCTCACCCCCAGGGACTGGCTACACCTTC.

The V gene is TRBV5-1, the J gene TRBJ2-5; D is ambiguous. Trimming removed 4 bases from V and 2 bases from J, with 6 bases in between. The CDR3 extends over 12 amino acids. CDR1 is SGHRS and CDR2 is YFSETQ in the germline V gene. Here the CDR3 reads CASSMAQETQYF. CDR3 sequence (DNA): TGCGCCAGCAGCATGGCGCAAGAGACCCAGTACTTC.

This clonotype was observed a handful of times. This chain joins TRBV20-1 and TRBJ2-3, with TRBD2 as a possible D gene (5 bases). This CDR3 region has 15 residues. The germline gives CDR1 DFQATT, CDR2 SNEGSKA (reference sequence). The ends were cut back, 3 bases at V and 1 base at J, with 14 bases in the middle. CDR3 residues: CSASALAVGTDTQYF. CDR3 bases: TGCAGTGCTAGCGCCCTAGCTGTCGGCACAGATACGCAGTATTTT.